This T cell receptor beta chain was captured in a study of blood T cell repertoires in COVID-19. Data came from immunoSEQ multiplex PCR; TCRdb stores just in-frame clones and leaves some out. The sample carries 180,000 or so clones, 86% recorded once. In this sample, this clone turned up a few times. Germline values: CDR1 LNHDA, CDR2 SQIVND (reference sequence). The ends were cut back, 8 bases at V and 5 bases at J, with 12 bases in the middle. There are 13 residues in the CDR3. The receptor comes from a man between 65 and 79 years old with acute or convalescent COVID-19. Sequenced: peripheral blood. The chain employs TRBV19 and TRBJ2-2; no clear D gene. The CDR3 coding sequence is TGTGCCAGTTCCCCACTCGTTACCGGGGAGCTGTTTTTT. The encoded protein is CASSPLVTGELFF.